This T cell receptor (beta chain) appears in the sequencing data of a study of blood T cell repertoires in COVID-19. Study at large: Samples came from the United States, Italy and Spain, spanning acute and convalescent COVID-19. T cells, B-cell-depleted T cells, or PBMCs supplied cDNA or gDNA.

Source study methods: The authors estimated nucleated cell counts from reference gene primer amplification. Using immunoSEQ multiplex PCR, the repertoire was profiled, and TCRdb retains in-frame clones only, with some absent. That table is the source of V, J and clone size, and D and trimming were worked out from the DNA. The table records 70,000 or so clones, roughly 80% of them present only once. The TCR sequence derives from a man in his 60s with acute or convalescent COVID-19. Material for sequencing was peripheral blood.

In DNA form, the CDR3 reads TGTGCCAGCACCCCGTTCTATCCCGGGGCCAACGTCCTGACTTTC. It encodes CASTPFYPGANVLTF. The J gene is TRBJ2-6, the V gene TRBV25-1; D is unresolved. V was clipped by 7 bases and J by 4 bases, with 14 bases between them. Germline-derived CDR1 and CDR2 are MGHDK and SYGVNS. This CDR3 is built from 15 residues.